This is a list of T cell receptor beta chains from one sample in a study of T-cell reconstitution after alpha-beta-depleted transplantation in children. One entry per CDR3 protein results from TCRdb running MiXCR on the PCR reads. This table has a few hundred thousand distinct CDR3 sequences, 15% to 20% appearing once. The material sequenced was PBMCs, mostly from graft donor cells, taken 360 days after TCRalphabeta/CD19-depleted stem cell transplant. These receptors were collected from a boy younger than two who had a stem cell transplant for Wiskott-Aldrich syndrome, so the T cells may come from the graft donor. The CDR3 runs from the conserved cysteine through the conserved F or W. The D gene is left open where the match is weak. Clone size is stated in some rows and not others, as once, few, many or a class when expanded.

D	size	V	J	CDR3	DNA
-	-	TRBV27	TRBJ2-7	CASSLRRQLPDEQYF	TGTGCCAGCAGTTTAAGGAGGCAACTCCCTGACGAGCAGTACTTC
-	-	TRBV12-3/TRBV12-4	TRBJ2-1	CASSLMDYYNEQFF	TGTGCCAGCAGTTTGATGGACTACTACAATGAGCAGTTCTTC
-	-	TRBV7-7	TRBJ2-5	CASSKRGETQYF	TGTGCCAGCAGCAAAAGGGGGGAGACCCAGTACTTC
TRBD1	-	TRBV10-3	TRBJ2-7	CAIRPGQPNYEQYF	TGTGCCATCAGGCCGGGACAGCCCAACTACGAGCAGTACTTC
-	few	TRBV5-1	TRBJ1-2	CASSSPSGGGYTF	TGCGCCAGCAGCTCCCCATCGGGCGGTGGCTACACCTTC
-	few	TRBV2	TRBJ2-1	CASRYGDVTKQFF	TGTGCCAGCAGATATGGAGATGTAACGAAGCAGTTCTTC
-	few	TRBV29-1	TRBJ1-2	CSVHRGFANGYTF	TGCAGCGTCCATAGGGGGTTTGCCAATGGCTACACCTTC
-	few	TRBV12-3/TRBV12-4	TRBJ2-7	CASSKPPLGEQYF	TGTGCCAGCAGTAAACCCCCGCTGGGTGAGCAGTACTTC
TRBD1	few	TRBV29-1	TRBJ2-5	CSVPLLWTGDRWETQYF	TGCAGCGTTCCTCTACTCTGGACAGGGGATCGGTGGGAGACCCAGTACTTC
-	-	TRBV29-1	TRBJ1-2	CSATGSLTNYGYTF	TGCAGCGCAACAGGGTCCCTAACTAACTATGGCTACACCTTC
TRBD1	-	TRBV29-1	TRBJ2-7	CSVLTGGTYEQYF	TGCAGCGTCTTAACAGGGGGGACTTACGAGCAGTACTTC
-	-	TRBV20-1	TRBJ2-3	CSARGDSSTDTQYF	TGCAGTGCTAGGGGGGACTCCAGCACAGATACGCAGTATTTT
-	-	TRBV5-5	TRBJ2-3	CASSLDGPPSADTQYF	TGTGCCAGCAGCTTGGACGGCCCCCCATCCGCAGATACGCAGTATTTT
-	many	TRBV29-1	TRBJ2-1	CSVEVGRHEQFF	TGCAGCGTTGAAGTGGGACGCCATGAGCAGTTCTTC
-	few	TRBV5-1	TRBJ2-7	CASKGGAAYYEQYF	TGCGCCAGCAAAGGAGGGGCAGCCTACTACGAGCAGTACTTC
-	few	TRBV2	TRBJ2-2	CASDLLGDINTGELFF	TGTGCCAGCGATCTATTAGGGGACATAAACACCGGGGAGCTGTTTTTT
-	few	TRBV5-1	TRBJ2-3	CASSLSRDTQYF	TGCGCCAGCAGCTTGAGTAGAGATACGCAGTATTTT
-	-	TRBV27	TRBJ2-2	CASRVFSGELFF	TGTGCCAGCAGAGTCTTCAGCGGGGAGCTGTTTTTT
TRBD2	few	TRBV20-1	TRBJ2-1	CSARDWRGGGEAFF	TGCAGTGCTAGAGATTGGCGGGGGGGAGGTGAAGCGTTCTTC
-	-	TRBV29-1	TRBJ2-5	CSVEGWQGPGETQYF	TGCAGCGTTGAAGGGTGGCAGGGCCCAGGGGAGACCCAGTACTTC
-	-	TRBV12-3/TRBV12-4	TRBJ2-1	CASSLQRVGEQFF	TGTGCCAGCAGTTTACAGCGGGTGGGTGAGCAGTTCTTC
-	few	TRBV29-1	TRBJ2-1	CSVIRVTKGNEQFF	TGCAGCGTTATCCGGGTTACTAAGGGTAATGAGCAGTTCTTC
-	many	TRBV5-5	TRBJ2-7	CASSFARFYEQYF	TGTGCCAGCAGCTTCGCCAGGTTCTACGAGCAGTACTTC
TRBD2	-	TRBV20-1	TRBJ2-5	CSASLTSGRALETQYF	TGCAGTGCTAGCCTGACTAGCGGGAGGGCCTTAGAGACCCAGTACTTC
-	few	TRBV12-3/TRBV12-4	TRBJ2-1	CASSKWTGYNEQFF	TGTGCCAGCAGTAAATGGACTGGGTACAATGAGCAGTTTTTC